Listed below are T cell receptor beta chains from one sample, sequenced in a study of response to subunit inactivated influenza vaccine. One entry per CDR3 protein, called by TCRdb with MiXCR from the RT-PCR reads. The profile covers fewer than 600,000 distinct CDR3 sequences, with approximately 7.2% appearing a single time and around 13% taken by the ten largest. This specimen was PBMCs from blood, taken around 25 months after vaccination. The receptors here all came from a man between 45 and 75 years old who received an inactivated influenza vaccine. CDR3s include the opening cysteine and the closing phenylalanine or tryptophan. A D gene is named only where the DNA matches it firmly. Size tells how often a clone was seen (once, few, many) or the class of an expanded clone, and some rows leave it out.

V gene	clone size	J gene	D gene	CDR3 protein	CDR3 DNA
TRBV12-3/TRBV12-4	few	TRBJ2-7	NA	CASSGYGGRLTYEQYF	TGTGCCAGCAGCGGTTACGGCGGCAGGCTGACCTACGAGCAGTACTTC
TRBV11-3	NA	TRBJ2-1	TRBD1	CASSFRSPDRGNEQFF	TGTGCCAGCAGCTTCCGCTCCCCGGACAGGGGCAATGAGCAGTTCTTC
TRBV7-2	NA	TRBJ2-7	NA	CASSSSGVPIEQYF	TGTGCCAGCAGCTCCTCCGGAGTCCCTATCGAGCAGTACTTC
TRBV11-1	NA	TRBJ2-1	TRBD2	CASSSPRMSGSSYNEQFF	TGTGCCAGCAGCTCCCCCCGCATGAGCGGGAGCTCCTACAATGAGCAGTTCTTC
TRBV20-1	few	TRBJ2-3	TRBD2	CSAKPGLARDTQYF	TGCAGTGCTAAGCCGGGACTAGCGCGAGATACGCAGTATTTT
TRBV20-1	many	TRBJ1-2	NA	CSASEGGLVYGYTF	TGCAGTGCTAGTGAGGGGGGGCTGGTCTATGGCTACACCTTC
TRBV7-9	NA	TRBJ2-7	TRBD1	CASQPGQGKYEQYF	TGTGCCAGCCAACCGGGACAGGGCAAGTACGAGCAGTACTTC
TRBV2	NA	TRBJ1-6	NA	CASNRDLSSPLHF	TGTGCCAGCAACAGGGATCTGAGTTCACCCCTCCACTTT
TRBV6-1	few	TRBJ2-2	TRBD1	CATSGTDTGELFF	TGTGCCACCTCCGGGACAGACACCGGGGAGCTGTTTTTT
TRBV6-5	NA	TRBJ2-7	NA	CASSYGQGFYEQYF	TGTGCCAGCAGTTACGGGCAGGGTTTCTACGAGCAGTACTTC
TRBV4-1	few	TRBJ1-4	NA	CASSQDVGTQIPTNEKLFF	TGCGCCAGCAGCCAAGATGTTGGGACACAAATTCCAACTAATGAAAAACTGTTTTTT
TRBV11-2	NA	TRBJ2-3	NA	CASSLEMGRGRWDTQYF	TGTGCCAGCAGCTTAGAGATGGGGAGGGGGCGGTGGGATACGCAGTATTTT
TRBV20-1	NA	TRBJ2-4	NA	CSAKAVLAKNIQYF	TGCAGTGCTAAAGCGGTTCTAGCCAAAAACATTCAGTACTTC
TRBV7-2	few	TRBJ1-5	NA	CASSLAGHGQPQHF	TGTGCCAGCAGCTTAGCGGGACACGGTCAGCCCCAGCATTTT
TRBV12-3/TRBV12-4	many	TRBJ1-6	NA	CASSGDINSPLHF	TGTGCCAGCAGTGGGGACATTAATTCACCCCTCCACTTT
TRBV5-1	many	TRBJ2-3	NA	CASSLANGGLTDTQYF	TGCGCCAGCAGCTTGGCTAACGGGGGGCTCACAGATACGCAGTATTTT
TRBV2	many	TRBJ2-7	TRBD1	CASRPDRAREQYF	TGTGCCAGCAGACCGGACAGGGCGCGGGAGCAGTACTTC
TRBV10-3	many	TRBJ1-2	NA	CAISEERGRGYTF	TGTGCCATCAGTGAAGAGAGGGGTCGCGGCTACACCTTC
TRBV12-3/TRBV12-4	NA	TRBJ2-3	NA	CASRVAEHTDTQYF	TGTGCCAGCAGAGTAGCGGAGCACACAGATACGCAGTATTTT
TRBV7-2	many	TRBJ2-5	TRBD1	CASSLATGVWQETQYF	TGTGCCAGCAGCTTGGCAACAGGGGTGTGGCAAGAGACCCAGTACTTC
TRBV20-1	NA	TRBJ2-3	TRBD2	CSAPTSGRAADTQYF	TGCAGTGCCCCGACTAGCGGGAGGGCCGCGGATACGCAGTATTTT
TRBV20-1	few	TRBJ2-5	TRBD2	CSARSLRTSGRGETQYF	TGCAGTGCTAGATCTCTCCGGACTAGCGGGAGAGGGGAGACCCAGTACTTC
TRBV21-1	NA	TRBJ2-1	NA	CASSKHRGNEQFF	TGTGCCAGCAGCAAACATAGGGGCAATGAGCAGTTCTTC
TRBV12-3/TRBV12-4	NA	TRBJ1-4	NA	CASAPPRREKLFF	TGTGCCAGCGCCCCTCCGCGGCGGGAAAAACTGTTTTTT
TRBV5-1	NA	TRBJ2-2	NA	CASSLRADANTGELFF	TGCGCCAGCAGCTTGCGGGCAGACGCGAACACCGGGGAGCTGTTTTTT
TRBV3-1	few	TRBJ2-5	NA	CASLDRDQETQYF	TGTGCCAGCTTGGACAGAGACCAAGAGACCCAGTACTTC
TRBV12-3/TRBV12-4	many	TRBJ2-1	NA	CASSVDYAQFF	TGTGCCAGCAGTGTAGACTATGCGCAGTTCTTC
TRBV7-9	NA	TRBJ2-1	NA	CASSLVTGYDSNEQFF	TGTGCCAGCAGCTTGGTCACAGGGTATGATTCCAATGAGCAGTTCTTC
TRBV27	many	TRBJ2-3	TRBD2	CASSLFGGGSTDTQYF	TGTGCCAGCAGTTTATTCGGGGGGGGGAGCACAGATACGCAGTATTTT
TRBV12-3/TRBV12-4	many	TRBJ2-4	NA	CASSSPRKPSIQYF	TGTGCCAGCAGTTCCCCTAGGAAGCCGAGCATTCAGTACTTC
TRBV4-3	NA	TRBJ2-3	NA	CASSQMPGDKKYF	TGCGCCAGCAGCCAGATGCCGGGGGACAAGAAGTATTTT
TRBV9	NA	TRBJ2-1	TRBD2	CASSMIAGRWDEQFF	TGTGCCAGCAGCATGATAGCGGGGAGGTGGGATGAGCAGTTCTTC
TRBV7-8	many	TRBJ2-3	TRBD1	CASTPTGIPDTQYF	TGTGCCAGCACCCCGACAGGGATTCCAGATACGCAGTATTTT
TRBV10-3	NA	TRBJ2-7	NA	CAIKVAATYEQYF	TGTGCCATCAAGGTAGCGGCAACCTACGAGCAGTACTTC
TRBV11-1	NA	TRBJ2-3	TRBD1	CASSHRTGYQDTQYF	TGTGCCAGCAGCCACCGGACAGGGTACCAAGATACGCAGTATTTT
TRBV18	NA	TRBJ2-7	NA	CASSPDWEQYF	TGTGCCAGCTCCCCGGATTGGGAGCAGTACTTC
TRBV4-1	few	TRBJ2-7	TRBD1	CASSRTLGQGSAEQYF	TGCGCCAGCAGCCGAACCTTGGGACAGGGGAGCGCCGAGCAGTACTTC
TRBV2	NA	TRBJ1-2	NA	CASSLMTGGNYGYTF	TGTGCCAGCAGTCTTATGACGGGAGGAAACTATGGCTACACCTTC
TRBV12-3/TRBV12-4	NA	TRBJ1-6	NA	CASSLGGEPLHF	TGTGCCAGCAGTTTAGGGGGTGAACCCCTCCACTTT
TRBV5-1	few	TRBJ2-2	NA	CASSLVVRSNTGELFF	TGCGCCAGCAGCTTGGTTGTCAGATCGAACACCGGGGAGCTGTTTTTT
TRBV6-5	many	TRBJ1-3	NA	CASSSGFAGNTIYF	TGTGCCAGCAGTTCAGGGTTCGCTGGAAACACCATATATTTT
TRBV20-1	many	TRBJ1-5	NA	CSARVGTNQPQHF	TGCAGTGCTAGAGTGGGAACCAATCAGCCCCAGCATTTT
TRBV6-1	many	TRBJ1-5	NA	CASTSGINSNQPQHF	TGTGCCAGCACATCGGGGATTAATAGCAATCAGCCCCAGCATTTT
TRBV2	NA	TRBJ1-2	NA	CASSERGPTDYGYTF	TGTGCCAGCAGTGAAAGAGGGCCGACGGACTATGGCTACACCTTC
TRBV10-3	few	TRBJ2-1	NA	CAIRGEVRNEQFF	TGTGCCATCAGGGGAGAGGTCAGGAATGAGCAGTTCTTC
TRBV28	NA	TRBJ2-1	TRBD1	CASSAAGQGLHNEQFF	TGTGCCAGCAGTGCTGCGGGACAGGGGCTCCATAATGAGCAGTTCTTC
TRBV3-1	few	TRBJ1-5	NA	CASSQSTRYDQPQHF	TGTGCCAGCAGTCAAAGTACCAGGTACGATCAGCCCCAGCATTTT
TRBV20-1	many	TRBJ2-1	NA	CSAHVRGYEQFF	TGCAGTGCCCACGTTCGGGGCTATGAGCAGTTCTTC
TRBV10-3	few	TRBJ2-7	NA	CAISESDEQYF	TGTGCCATCAGTGAGTCAGACGAGCAGTACTTC